The next 9 T cell receptor beta chains were all read from a single sample in a study of blood T cell repertoires in COVID-19. Data came from immunoSEQ multiplex PCR; TCRdb stores just in-frame clones and leaves some out. This sample has approximately 300,000 clones, with roughly 85% found just once. Specimen: PBMCs or T cells enriched from blood (not recorded which). The origin of the receptors is a woman between 25 and 40 years old who had been exposed to COVID-19.

This clone was recorded a few times. The V call is TRBV11-3, the J call TRBJ2-1, with 7 bases fitting TRBD2. CDR1 is SGHNT and CDR2 is YENEEA in the germline V gene. The junction had 13 bases not matched to a gene; V was cut back by 5 bases and J by 0 bases. CDR3 length: 18 residues. This chain's CDR3 is CASSDSARLASSYNEQFF. In DNA, the CDR3 is TGTGCCAGCAGCGATTCGGCCCGACTAGCCTCCTCCTACAATGAGCAGTTCTTC.

V usage is TRBV7-9 and J usage is TRBJ1-1; TRBD1 is a possible D gene (5 bases). In germline, CDR1 is SEHNR, CDR2 FQNEAQ (reference sequence). This CDR3 spans 15 amino acids. The V and J ends lost 0 bases and 4 bases respectively, with 12 bases between them. CDR3 residues: CASSLASSGGTEAFF. Written as DNA, the CDR3 is TGTGCCAGCAGCTTAGCGAGTTCGGGGGGCACTGAAGCTTTCTTT.

A remark on this clone: Other DNA sequences in the same sample also yield this CDR3. The chain joins TRBV2 to TRBJ1-1; 8 nucleotides line up with TRBD1. CDR1 is SNHLY and CDR2 is FYNNEI in the germline V gene. There are 14 residues in the CDR3. J gave up 4 bases and V 5 bases, and 6 bases lay outside the gene matches. In DNA, the CDR3 is TGTGCCAGCAGTAAAGGACAGGGCGGCACTGAAGCTTTCTTT. This codes for CASSKGQGGTEAFF.

The V and J genes are TRBV30 and TRBJ1-5; possibly TRBD1 for D (6 bases). Germline-derived CDR1 and CDR2 are GTSNPN and SVGIG (reference sequence). Trimming pared 1 base from V and 9 bases from J, leaving 13 bases between. This CDR3 spans 13 amino acids. The CDR3 region is CAWSELQGGPQHF. The CDR3 DNA sequence: TGTGCCTGGAGTGAATTACAGGGTGGGCCCCAGCATTTT.

This clone was picked up a small number of times. The chain carries TRBV5-1 and TRBJ2-5, with 7 bases aligning to TRBD1. J gave up 5 bases and V 4 bases, and 11 bases lay outside the gene matches. The length of the CDR3 is 15 residues. Per the germline V gene, CDR1 is SGHRS and CDR2 is YFSETQ. CDR3 coding DNA: TGCGCCAGCAGCCCAACAGGGGTTTTTCAGGAGACCCAGTACTTC. Residues: CASSPTGVFQETQYF.

This clone was observed once. Its ends do not fully match the called genes, so a read error is possible. The chain links TRBV7-7 to TRBJ2-2, with TRBD2 matching over 10 bases. This CDR3 spans 16 amino acids. Germline V gene data show CDR1 as SSHAT and CDR2 as FNYEAQ (reference sequence). This CDR3 is CASSSSGLAGAGELFF. CDR3 nucleotides: TGTGCTAGCAGCTCCTCTGGGCTAGCGGGGGCCGGGGAGCTGTTTTTT.

The chain is built from TRBV27 and TRBJ2-2; 8 bases fit TRBD1. The CDR3 is made up of 14 amino acids. V trimming: 8 bases; J trimming: 4 bases; junction bases outside the gene matches: 6. CDR1 is MNHEY and CDR2 is SMNVEV in the germline V gene (reference sequence). The CDR3 region is CASGQGLGTGELFF. In nucleotides, the CDR3 is TGTGCCAGCGGACAGGGTTTAGGCACCGGGGAGCTGTTTTTT.

The chain carries TRBV30 and TRBJ1-2; 7 nucleotides agree with TRBD1. Germline V gene data show CDR1 as GTSNPN and CDR2 as SVGIG (reference sequence). Germline trimming cut 8 bases from V and 7 bases from J; bases unmatched to any gene: 16. This CDR3 has 14 amino acids. In nucleotides, the CDR3 is TGTGCCGGAGATCCGGGACAGACGACCGCTGGCTACACCTTC. Encoded protein: CAGDPGQTTAGYTF.

The rearrangement uses TRBV6-6 and TRBJ1-4; D gene uncertain. The V gene's germline CDR1 is MNHNY and CDR2 SVGAGI (reference sequence). The CDR3 is made up of 11 amino acids. Trimming removed 6 bases from V and 8 bases from J, with 7 bases in between. CDR3 loop: CASSVREKLFF. CDR3 DNA sequence: TGTGCCAGCAGCGTGCGGGAAAAACTGTTTTTT.